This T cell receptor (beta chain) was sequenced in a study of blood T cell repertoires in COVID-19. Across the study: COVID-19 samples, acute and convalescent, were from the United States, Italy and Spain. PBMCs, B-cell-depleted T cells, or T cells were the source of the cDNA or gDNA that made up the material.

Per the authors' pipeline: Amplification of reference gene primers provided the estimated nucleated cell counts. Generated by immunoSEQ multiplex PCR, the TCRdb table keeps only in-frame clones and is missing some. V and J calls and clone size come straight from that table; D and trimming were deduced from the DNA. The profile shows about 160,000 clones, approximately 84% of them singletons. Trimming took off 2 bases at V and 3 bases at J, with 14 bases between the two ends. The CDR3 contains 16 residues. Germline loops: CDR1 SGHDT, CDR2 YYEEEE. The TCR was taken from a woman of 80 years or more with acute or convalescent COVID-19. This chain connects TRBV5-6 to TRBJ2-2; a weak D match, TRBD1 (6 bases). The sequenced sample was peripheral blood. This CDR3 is CASSFLGATDTGELFF. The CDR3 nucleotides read TGTGCCAGCAGCTTTTTGGGGGCGACGGACACCGGGGAGCTGTTTTTT. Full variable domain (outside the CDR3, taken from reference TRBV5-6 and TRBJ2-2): DAGVTQSPTHLIKTRGQQVTLRCSPKSGHDTVSWYQQALGQGPQFIFQYYEEEERQRGNFPDRFSGHQFPNYSSELNVNALLLGDSALYLCASSFLGATDTGELFFGEGSRLTVL.